Following are 31 T cell receptor beta chains from one sample sequenced in a study of shared clonotypes between healthy human individuals. Libraries were prepared by immunoSEQ multiplex PCR; TCRdb keeps only in-frame clonotypes and omits some of them. The sample lists roughly 1.4 million clones; roughly 98.5% were seen once. Sequencing was performed on naive CD4+ T cells sorted from blood. Subset: CD45RA+ positively selected. These receptors all come from a man aged 25-45 years in good health.

The gene calls are TRBV28 and TRBJ2-7; D gene uncertain. Germline lookup yields CDR1 MDHEN and CDR2 SYDVKM. This CDR3 is built from 14 residues. V lost 2 bases, J lost 6 bases, and 14 bases lay in between. The CDR3 coding sequence is TGTGCCAGCAGTTTACGAAGGCCTAGTGGCGAGCAGTACTTC. Residues: CASSLRRPSGEQYF.

The chain carries TRBV23-1 and TRBJ2-4; TRBD1 is a possible D gene (5 bases). TRBV23-1 is recorded as an ORF, its role being uncertain. Trimming took 4 bases from V and 0 from J, leaving 19 bases between them. This CDR3 has 18 amino acids. The CDR3 spells CASSPLPPGHLAKNIQYF. The CDR3, as DNA: TGCGCCAGCAGTCCACTTCCACCAGGGCACCTAGCCAAAAACATTCAGTACTTC.

The J gene is TRBJ1-2, the V gene TRBV9, with TRBD1 as a possible D gene (6 bases). This CDR3 has 14 residues. Germline V gene lookup returns CDR1 SGDLS and CDR2 YYNGEE. V shed 3 bases and J shed 3 bases, with 12 bases lying between them. The CDR3 protein is CASSGGQYHYGYTF. CDR3 in DNA: TGTGCCAGCAGCGGAGGACAGTATCACTATGGCTACACCTTC.

V usage is TRBV7-9 and J usage is TRBJ1-2; 9 nucleotides match TRBD1. The CDR3 is 13 residues long. In germline, CDR1 is SEHNR, CDR2 FQNEAQ (reference sequence). With V trimmed by 5 bases and J by 5 bases, 3 bases remained unmatched. CDR3 amino acids: CASSETGGYGYTF. DNA for the CDR3: TGTGCCAGCAGCGAGACAGGGGGATATGGCTACACCTTC.

The V call is TRBV5-1, the J call TRBJ1-4; the match to TRBD1 covers 8 bases. V trimming: 4 bases; J trimming: 6 bases; junction bases outside the gene matches: 11. Germline V gene data show CDR1 as SGHRS and CDR2 as YFSETQ. The CDR3 sequence is 16 residues long. CDR3 amino acids: CASSRNPDRVDEKLFF. CDR3 bases: TGCGCCAGCAGCCGAAACCCGGACAGGGTTGATGAAAAACTGTTTTTT.

This clone was seen only once. V is TRBV27 and J is TRBJ2-7; D is perhaps TRBD1 or TRBD2 (5 bases each). The CDR3 extends over 15 amino acids. V was clipped by 5 bases and J by 3 bases, with 17 bases between them. Germline CDR1 and CDR2: MNHEY and SMNVEV (reference sequence). The CDR3 DNA follows: TGTGCCAGCAGTCTGGGGACGGCTTCTAACTACGAGCAGTACTTC. Translating it yields CASSLGTASNYEQYF.

This clone was recorded once. V usage is TRBV7-9 and J usage is TRBJ2-3; the D call may be TRBD1 or TRBD2 (5 bases each). CDR3 length: 15 amino acids. Germline values: CDR1 SEHNR, CDR2 FQNEAQ (reference sequence). V was cut by 5 bases and J by 0 bases, with 12 bases left in between. CDR3 residues: CASSPIGASTDTQYF. CDR3 sequence (DNA): TGTGCCAGCAGCCCAATCGGGGCTAGCACAGATACGCAGTATTTT.

V gene TRBV18 combines with J gene TRBJ2-3, with TRBD1 matching 7 bases. The ends lost 3 bases at V and 3 bases at J; junction bases unmatched: 3. The CDR3 is 14 amino acids. CDR1 is KGHSH, CDR2 LQKENI, per germline. DNA of the CDR3: TGTGCCAGCTCACCGGACAGGTGGACAGATACGCAGTATTTT. Amino acid sequence: CASSPDRWTDTQYF.

The chain has TRBV11-3 and TRBJ2-1; D gene uncertain. Trimming cost V 2 bases and J 3 bases, with 11 bases left between them. The CDR3 extends over 15 amino acids. Germline values: CDR1 SGHNT, CDR2 YENEEA. The CDR3 spells CASSLNQVLYNEQFF. The CDR3, as DNA: TGTGCCAGCAGCTTAAATCAGGTTCTCTACAATGAGCAGTTCTTC.

The rearrangement links TRBV9 to TRBJ2-1; TRBD2 matches at 8 bases. Germline assignment: CDR1 SGDLS and CDR2 YYNGEE. Unmatched junction bases numbered 8, after V lost 2 bases and J lost 7 bases. This CDR3 spans 15 amino acids. This CDR3 is CASSVYLSGGNEQFF. CDR3 DNA: TGTGCCAGCAGCGTTTACCTTTCGGGGGGGAATGAGCAGTTCTTC.

The chain carries TRBV27 and TRBJ1-2; D call uncertain. The germline CDR1 and CDR2 sequences are MNHEY and SMNVEV (reference sequence). The CDR3 sequence is 15 residues long. V lost 3 bases, J lost 0 bases, and 11 bases lay in between. CDR3 bases: TGTGCCAGCAGTTTTTCGGGCAGGTCTAACTATGGCTACACCTTC. Translated: CASSFSGRSNYGYTF.

V and J are TRBV19 and TRBJ2-1, with 10 nucleotides matching TRBD2. Trimming cost V 3 bases and J 9 bases; bases outside gene matches: 11. CDR3 length equals 16 residues. Germline V gives CDR1 LNHDA, CDR2 SQIVND (reference sequence). CDR3 in amino acids: CASSIDPGSGRVEQFF. CDR3 DNA sequence: TGTGCCAGTAGTATTGACCCGGGCAGCGGGAGGGTTGAGCAGTTCTTC.

The gene calls are TRBV2 and TRBJ1-2; no reliable D call. The CDR3 has 13 residues. The V end was cut by 1 base, the J end by 7 bases, with 10 bases between. CDR1 is SNHLY, CDR2 FYNNEI, per germline. The CDR3 region has the DNA TGTGCCAGCAGTGAAGGGGGAATCAGTGGCTACACCTTC. This encodes CASSEGGISGYTF.

The CDR3 loop is CASGALAVYSYEQYF. CDR3 in DNA: TGTGCCAGCGGGGCTCTGGCGGTTTACTCCTACGAGCAGTACTTC. The chain joins TRBV6-1 to TRBJ2-7; D is perhaps TRBD1 (5 bases). V was clipped by 8 bases and J by 0 bases, with 17 bases between them. Germline assignment: CDR1 MNHNS and CDR2 SASEGT. The CDR3 runs 15 residues.

The genes are TRBV5-1 and TRBJ1-2; D remains ambiguous. This CDR3 contains 14 residues. Trimming pared 3 bases from V and 4 bases from J, leaving 13 bases between. Germline V gene sequence: CDR1 SGHRS, CDR2 YFSETQ. The CDR3 loop reads CASSWADSLYGYTF. Here the CDR3 DNA reads TGCGCCAGCAGCTGGGCGGACTCCCTCTATGGCTACACCTTC. The full variable domain, rest sourced from reference TRBV5-1 and TRBJ1-2, is KAGVTQTPRYLIKTRGQQVTLSCSPISGHRSVSWYQQTPGQGLQFLFEYFSETQRNKGNFPGRFSGRQFSNSRSEMNVSTLELGDSALYLCASSWADSLYGYTFGSGTRLTVV.

This rearrangement joins TRBV5-1 to TRBJ2-1; D remains unclear. The V and J ends lost 3 bases and 4 bases respectively, with 11 bases between them. Germline V gene data show CDR1 as SGHRS and CDR2 as YFSETQ. The CDR3 sequence is 14 residues long. CDR3 protein: CASSSASPYNEQFF. For the CDR3, the DNA is TGCGCCAGCAGCTCAGCCTCTCCGTACAATGAGCAGTTCTTC. Supplemented by reference TRBV5-1 and TRBJ2-1, the full variable domain reads KAGVTQTPRYLIKTRGQQVTLSCSPISGHRSVSWYQQTPGQGLQFLFEYFSETQRNKGNFPGRFSGRQFSNSRSEMNVSTLELGDSALYLCASSSASPYNEQFFGPGTRLTVL.

This sequence joins TRBV18 and TRBJ2-3, with 9 nucleotides matching TRBD2. Germline lookup yields CDR1 KGHSH and CDR2 LQKENI. Losses at the gene ends were 3 bases for V and 3 bases for J; bases not matched to a gene: 13. The CDR3 length is 18 residues. The CDR3, as DNA: TGTGCCAGCTCACCCCTAGTACTAGCGGGCCAGACTACAGATACGCAGTATTTT. This sequence encodes CASSPLVLAGQTTDTQYF.

This chain links TRBV5-1 with TRBJ2-3, with D hard to call. Per the germline V gene, CDR1 is SGHRS and CDR2 is YFSETQ. The CDR3 is 14 amino acids. Trimming took off 0 bases at V and 5 bases at J, with 10 bases between the two ends. As DNA, the CDR3 is TGCGCCAGCAGCTTGGCTGGGTACCGAGATACGCAGTATTTT. It translates to CASSLAGYRDTQYF.

The rearrangement links TRBV5-4 to TRBJ2-3, with 14 bases matching TRBD2. V lost 4 bases, J lost 7 bases, and 8 bases stayed unmatched. Per germline, CDR1 SGHNT and CDR2 YYREEE (reference sequence). The CDR3 covers 16 residues. The CDR3 region is CASSTDGTSGRNTQYF. The CDR3 region has the DNA TGTGCCAGCAGCACTGACGGGACTAGCGGGAGAAATACGCAGTATTTT.

This sequence joins TRBV7-2 and TRBJ2-2; either TRBD1 or TRBD2 may fit D (5 bases each). CDR1 is SGHTA and CDR2 is FQGNSA in the germline V gene. V lost 10 bases, J lost 1 base, and 19 bases lay in between. This CDR3 is 16 amino acids long. Written as DNA, the CDR3 is TGTGCCACTCTTCCGCCAGGGCGGGTGAACACCGGGGAGCTGTTTTTT. Translated: CATLPPGRVNTGELFF.

This chain links TRBV7-3 with TRBJ2-1, with 14 bases fitting TRBD2. Looked up from germline, CDR1 is SGHTA and CDR2 is FQGTGA. The length of the CDR3 is 17 residues. Trimming removed 5 bases from V and 1 base from J; junction bases left unmatched: 4. This chain's CDR3 is CASSTTSGRGSYNEQFF. CDR3 sequence (DNA): TGTGCCAGCAGCACGACTAGCGGGAGGGGATCCTACAATGAGCAGTTCTTC.

This rearrangement joins TRBV4-1 to TRBJ2-1; the match to TRBD2 covers 11 bases. The germline CDR1 and CDR2 sequences are MGHRA and YSYEKL. There are 18 residues in the CDR3. The J segment lost 2 bases and the V segment lost 4 bases, leaving 10 bases of the junction unmatched. In nucleotides, the CDR3 is TGCGCCAGCAGCCCCATCTTGGCTAGCGGGAGGACCTACAATGAGCAGTTCTTC. It translates to CASSPILASGRTYNEQFF.

The chain recombines TRBV6-6 with TRBJ1-1, with 9 nucleotides matching TRBD1. The CDR3 runs to 15 residues. Germline values: CDR1 MNHNY, CDR2 SVGAGI (reference sequence). V gave up 2 bases and J gave up 1 base; unmatched junction bases: 2. DNA for the CDR3: TGTGCCAGCAGTTACCGGACAGGGGCGAACACTGAAGCTTTCTTT. Translation gives CASSYRTGANTEAFF.

CDR3 sequence: CASSGMGRDTQYF. In DNA, the CDR3 is TGTGCCAGCAGTGGGATGGGGCGGGATACGCAGTATTTT. V usage is TRBV28 and J usage is TRBJ2-3; D is possibly TRBD1 (5 bases). The V gene lost 5 bases and the J gene lost 6 bases, with 12 bases spanning the gap. From germline, CDR1 is MDHEN and CDR2 SYDVKM. CDR3 length equals 13 residues.

The chain links TRBV7-7 to TRBJ2-1; D is possibly TRBD1 (6 bases). V shed 5 bases and J shed 6 bases, with 14 bases lying between them. The CDR3 is 14 amino acids. CDR1 is SSHAT and CDR2 is FNYEAQ in the germline V gene (reference sequence). The CDR3 loop is CASSPAARGNEQFF. CDR3 nucleotide sequence: TGTGCCAGCAGCCCAGCCGCCAGGGGCAATGAGCAGTTCTTC.

The chain combines TRBV14 with TRBJ2-7; D is unresolved. V lost 3 bases and J lost 7, with 13 bases in between. The CDR3 covers 13 residues. Germline V gene sequence: CDR1 SGHDN, CDR2 FVKESK. The DNA for the CDR3 is TGTGCCAGCAGCCACCTACACCCTGGGGAGCAGTACTTC. This translates into CASSHLHPGEQYF.

The chain is built from TRBV7-6 and TRBJ2-1; TRBD2 is a possible D gene (6 bases). This CDR3 has 11 residues. V lost 5 bases and J 10 bases, leaving 9 bases between the germline ends. CDR1 and CDR2 from the germline V gene are SGHVS and FNYEAQ. CDR3 sequence reads: CASSPGLEQFF. The CDR3 nucleotides read TGTGCCAGCAGCCCAGGACTAGAGCAGTTCTTC. The variable domain in full, completed from reference TRBV7-6 and TRBJ2-1, reads GAGVSQSPRYKVTKRGQDVALRCDPISGHVSLYWYRQALGQGPEFLTYFNYEAQQDKSGLPNDRFSAERPEGSISTLTIQRTEQRDSAMYRCASSPGLEQFFGPGTRLTVL.

The J gene is TRBJ2-7, the V gene TRBV5-6; 7 positions agree with TRBD1. There are 16 residues in the CDR3. The germline gives CDR1 SGHDT, CDR2 YYEEEE. V lost 6 bases to trimming and J lost 1 base; unmatched junction nucleotides: 13. The CDR3 nucleotides read TGTGCCAGCACCGCCTTGTGGGACAGCCCTTCCTACGAGCAGTACTTC. The encoded protein is CASTALWDSPSYEQYF. The entire variable domain, with the rest obtained from reference TRBV5-6 and TRBJ2-7, is as follows: DAGVTQSPTHLIKTRGQQVTLRCSPKSGHDTVSWYQQALGQGPQFIFQYYEEEERQRGNFPDRFSGHQFPNYSSELNVNALLLGDSALYLCASTALWDSPSYEQYFGPGTRLTVT.

V usage is TRBV7-6 and J usage is TRBJ2-2, with D perhaps TRBD2 (6 bases). The germline gives CDR1 SGHVS, CDR2 FNYEAQ. The CDR3 covers 15 residues. The V and J ends lost 1 base and 7 bases respectively, with 13 bases between them. The CDR3 loop reads CASSLGGLHFGELFF. In DNA, the CDR3 is TGTGCCAGCAGCTTAGGGGGACTGCACTTCGGGGAGCTGTTTTTT.

This clone was found once. The chain links TRBV19 to TRBJ1-5; D ambiguous. From germline, CDR1 is LNHDA and CDR2 SQIVND (reference sequence). This CDR3 spans 14 amino acids. Between the trimmed V and J ends, which lost 1 base and 4 bases, there was a span of 8 bases. The CDR3, as DNA: TGTGCCAGTAGTATAGGCGGGGATAATCAGCCCCAGCATTTT. This encodes CASSIGGDNQPQHF.

This clone was counted once. V is TRBV9 and J is TRBJ2-6; 12 bases are shared with TRBD1. The V gene's germline CDR1 is SGDLS and CDR2 YYNGEE. V was pared by 2 bases and J by 1 base, with 13 bases of the junction left unmatched. The CDR3 totals 21 residues. The CDR3 is CASSVGQGAGAVLSGANVLTF. The DNA for the CDR3 is TGTGCCAGCAGCGTGGGACAGGGGGCCGGAGCGGTCCTTTCTGGGGCCAACGTCCTGACTTTC.